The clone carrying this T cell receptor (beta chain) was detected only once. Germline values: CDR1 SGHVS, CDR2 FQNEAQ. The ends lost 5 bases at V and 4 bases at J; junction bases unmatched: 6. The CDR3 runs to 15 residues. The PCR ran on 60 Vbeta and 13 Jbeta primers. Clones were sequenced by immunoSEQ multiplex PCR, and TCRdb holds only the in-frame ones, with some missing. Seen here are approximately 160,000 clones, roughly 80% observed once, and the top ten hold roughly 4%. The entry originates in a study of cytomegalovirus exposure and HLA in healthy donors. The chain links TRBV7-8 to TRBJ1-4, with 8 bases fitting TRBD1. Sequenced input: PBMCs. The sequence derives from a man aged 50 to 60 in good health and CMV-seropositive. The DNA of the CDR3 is TGTGCCAGCAGCAAGGACAGGGACATTAATGAAAAACTGTTTTTT. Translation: CASSKDRDINEKLFF.